This entry lists 3 T cell receptor beta chains sequenced from one sample in a study of OX40 agonist ivuxolimab in advanced cancers. The method was immunoSEQ multiplex PCR; TCRdb's version includes in-frame clones alone and lacks a portion of them. The sample has about 59,000 clones, under 90% seen once. Specimen: CD4+ or CD8+ T cells sorted from blood, collected in a trial of the OX40 agonist ivuxolimab. The receptors here all came from an adult with an advanced solid tumor such as melanoma, head and neck, liver or kidney cancer.

V and J are TRBV11-3 and TRBJ1-1; D not resolved. The CDR3 length is 14 residues. V lost 1 base and J 1 base, leaving 7 bases between the germline ends. The germline gives CDR1 SGHNT, CDR2 YENEEA. CDR3 coding DNA: TGTGCCAGCAGCTTAGGGGCTTCGAACACTGAAGCTTTCTTT. It is translated as CASSLGASNTEAFF.

The rearrangement joins TRBV2 to TRBJ1-2; D is unclear. The V gene's germline CDR1 is SNHLY and CDR2 FYNNEI. Trimming removed 6 bases at V and 7 bases at J, with 9 bases between. CDR3 length: 11 amino acids. CDR3 loop: CASRDDGGYTF. The CDR3 DNA follows: TGTGCCAGCAGGGATGACGGTGGCTACACCTTC.

This clone appeared once. The V and J genes are TRBV28 and TRBJ2-2, with unresolved D. The CDR3 extends over 14 amino acids. V gave up 6 bases and J gave up 1 base, with 9 bases separating them. Germline V gives CDR1 MDHEN, CDR2 SYDVKM. The CDR3: CASSSPGNTGELFF. DNA of the CDR3: TGTGCCAGCAGCTCTCCCGGGAACACCGGGGAGCTGTTTTTT.